This T cell receptor beta chain appears in the sequencing data of a study of blood T cell repertoires in COVID-19. Study information: Collection of acute and convalescent COVID-19 samples took place in the United States, Italy and Spain. PBMCs, B-cell-depleted T cells, or T cells provided the cDNA or gDNA that made up the material.

As originally analysed: Using reference gene primer amplification, nucleated cell counts were estimated. TCRdb keeps only in-frame clones here, not all; method: immunoSEQ multiplex PCR. Clone size and V and J calls were adopted from that table, with D and trimming inferred from the DNA. The profile covers a few hundred thousand clones, with 88% appearing a single time and 0.75% to 1% taken by the ten largest. Trimming at V came to 5 bases and at J to 7 bases, leaving 5 bases not matched to a gene. This CDR3 has 16 residues. Germline CDR1 and CDR2: SGHTA and FQGTGA. This clonotype was sampled from a woman aged 40 to 55 who had recovered from COVID-19. V gene TRBV7-3 combines with J gene TRBJ2-1; 16 bases map to TRBD2. The source material was peripheral blood. The CDR3 nucleotides are TGTGCCAGCAGCCCCCCGGGACTAGCGGGGGGGAATGAGCAGTTCTTC. It codes for CASSPPGLAGGNEQFF.